Listed here are 20 T cell receptor beta chains from one sample, sequenced in a study of OX40 agonist ivuxolimab in advanced cancers. The data were produced by immunoSEQ multiplex PCR, yet TCRdb's version contains in-frame clones alone and is incomplete. The repertoire holds under 100,000 clones, with 85% to 95% as singletons. Source: CD4+ or CD8+ T cells sorted from blood, taken in a trial of the OX40 agonist ivuxolimab. The receptors here all came from an adult with an advanced solid tumor such as melanoma, head and neck, liver or kidney cancer.

Written as DNA, the CDR3 is TGTGCCAGTAGCCCGGGACAGGCTGGTTACGAGCAGTACTTC. Protein product: CASSPGQAGYEQYF. The chain has TRBV19 and TRBJ2-7; TRBD1 agrees at 8 bases. V trimming: 6 bases; J trimming: 4 bases; junction bases outside the gene matches: 8. Germline V lookup: CDR1 LNHDA, CDR2 SQIVND (reference sequence). This CDR3 comprises 14 residues.

This clone came up once. V usage is TRBV19 and J usage is TRBJ2-1, with TRBD2 matching over 13 bases. The V gene's germline CDR1 is LNHDA and CDR2 SQIVND (reference sequence). V shed 4 bases and J 9 bases; nucleotides not matched to a gene: 9. This CDR3 contains 16 residues. CDR3 nucleotide sequence: TGTGCCAGTAGTAGAACACTAGCGGGGGGGCCTGGTGAGCAGTTCTTC. It encodes CASSRTLAGGPGEQFF. Looking up the rest from reference TRBV19 and TRBJ2-1 gives the full variable domain: DGGITQSPKYLFRKEGQNVTLSCEQNLNHDAMYWYRQDPGQGLRLIYYSQIVNDFQKGDIAEGYSVSREKKESFPLTVTSAQKNPTAFYLCASSRTLAGGPGEQFFGPGTRLTVL.

The chain's CDR3 is CSVEARGGPNYGYTF. In DNA, the CDR3 is TGCAGCGTTGAAGCGCGGGGCGGCCCTAACTATGGCTACACCTTC. The J gene is TRBJ1-2, the V gene TRBV29-1; maybe TRBD1 (5 bases). The CDR3 extends over 15 amino acids. Trimming shortened V by 1 base and J by 0 bases, and 12 bases separated the two germline ends. Germline lookup yields CDR1 SQVTM and CDR2 ANQGSEA.

The chain links TRBV27 to TRBJ2-1; D is unclear. Germline lookup yields CDR1 MNHEY and CDR2 SMNVEV (reference sequence). This CDR3 is built from 12 residues. V was shortened by 6 bases and J by 6 bases, with 9 bases between the two germline ends. CDR3 region: CASRWGSNEQFF. CDR3 bases: TGTGCCAGCAGGTGGGGTTCCAATGAGCAGTTCTTC.

This sequence joins TRBV6-1 and TRBJ2-1; 10 bases line up with TRBD2. V dropped 8 bases and J dropped 5; count of bases not matched to a gene: 9. The germline V gene encodes CDR1 MNHNS and CDR2 SASEGT. The length of the CDR3 is 15 residues. The CDR3 loop reads CASVLQRGGDNEQFF. In nucleotides, the CDR3 is TGTGCCAGCGTCCTCCAGCGGGGGGGCGACAATGAGCAGTTCTTC.

This clone was seen just once. CDR3 residues: CASSLPGQSSYEQYF. DNA for the CDR3: TGTGCCAGCAGCCTTCCGGGACAGAGCTCCTACGAGCAGTACTTC. The chain is built from TRBV7-2 and TRBJ2-7, with TRBD1 matching over 7 bases. The V gene's germline CDR1 is SGHTA and CDR2 FQGNSA. J lost 0 bases, V lost 5 bases, and 7 bases had no gene match. The CDR3 contains 15 residues.

The chain joins TRBV28 to TRBJ2-7, with D perhaps TRBD1 (6 bases). V was trimmed by 0 bases and J by 2 bases, leaving 8 bases between them. CDR1 is MDHEN, CDR2 SYDVKM, per germline. The CDR3 length is 14 residues. CDR3 coding DNA: TGTGCCAGCAGTTTATGGACAGGAGCCTACGAGCAGTACTTC. Amino acids: CASSLWTGAYEQYF.

The genes are TRBV4-2 and TRBJ1-4, with TRBD1 matching 8 bases. The CDR3 runs 16 residues. After removal of 2 bases from V and 8 bases from J, the junction contained 10 bases not matched to a gene. Germline CDR1 reads LGHNA; CDR2 reads YNFKEQ. The CDR3 is CASSQRLTGEVEKLFF. CDR3 nucleotides: TGTGCCAGCAGCCAAAGGCTGACAGGGGAGGTCGAAAAACTGTTTTTT.

The chain carries TRBV28 and TRBJ2-3, with 9 bases aligning to TRBD2. V lost 3 bases, J lost 2 bases, and 9 bases stayed unmatched. Per the germline V gene, CDR1 is MDHEN and CDR2 is SYDVKM. The CDR3 runs 17 residues. The CDR3 coding sequence is TGTGCCAGCAGTTTCTCTAGCGGGGACATCTACACAGATACGCAGTATTTT. This translates into CASSFSSGDIYTDTQYF.

The chain has TRBV2 and TRBJ1-5, with 10 bases identical to TRBD1. The CDR3 covers 16 residues. Germline V gene sequence: CDR1 SNHLY, CDR2 FYNNEI. Unmatched junction bases numbered 11, after V lost 6 bases and J lost 6 bases. Written as DNA, the CDR3 is TGTGCCAGCAGCGCCGGGACAGGGGCGGTTAGTCAGCCCCAGCATTTT. It specifies CASSAGTGAVSQPQHF.

CDR3 bases: TGTGCCAGCAGCGTGTGGGGCACTGAAGCTTTCTTT. This translates into CASSVWGTEAFF. The rearrangement uses TRBV9 and TRBJ1-1; D unclear. V was shortened by 2 bases and J by 4 bases, with 6 bases between the two germline ends. Germline V gene lookup returns CDR1 SGDLS and CDR2 YYNGEE. CDR3 length equals 12 residues. Variable domain in full (rest from reference TRBV9 and TRBJ1-1): DSGVTQTPKHLITATGQRVTLRCSPRSGDLSVYWYQQSLDQGLQFLIQYYNGEERAKGNILERFSAQQFPDLHSELNLSSLELGDSALYFCASSVWGTEAFFGQGTRLTVV.

The chain combines TRBV25-1 with TRBJ2-3; D uncertain. V lost 3 bases to trimming and J lost 5 bases, with 3 bases between them. The V gene's germline CDR1 is MGHDK and CDR2 SYGVNS. The CDR3 is 11 residues long. The DNA of the CDR3 is TGTGCCAGCAGTGAGGGAGATACGCAGTATTTT. This gives the protein CASSEGDTQYF.

The chain has TRBV5-6 and TRBJ2-1, with D perhaps being TRBD1 or TRBD2 (6 bases each). From germline, CDR1 is SGHDT and CDR2 YYEEEE. V lost 4 bases and J 7 bases, leaving 21 bases between the germline ends. The CDR3 loop spans 16 amino acids. CDR3 nucleotides: TGTGCCAGCAGCCCTCCGGAGGGGGGAGCAAGTAATGAGCAGTTCTTC. Translated, it gives CASSPPEGGASNEQFF. Based on the CDR3 plus reference TRBV5-6 and TRBJ2-1, the full variable domain is DAGVTQSPTHLIKTRGQQVTLRCSPKSGHDTVSWYQQALGQGPQFIFQYYEEEERQRGNFPDRFSGHQFPNYSSELNVNALLLGDSALYLCASSPPEGGASNEQFFGPGTRLTVL.

The chain carries TRBV19 and TRBJ1-2, with D perhaps TRBD1 (5 bases). Trimming removed 7 bases from V and 8 bases from J, with 11 bases in between. The CDR3 is made up of 11 amino acids. In germline, CDR1 is LNHDA, CDR2 SQIVND (reference sequence). CDR3 region: CASTAGAGYTF. The CDR3 nucleotides read TGTGCCAGTACCGCTGGGGCCGGCTACACCTTC.

The chain uses TRBV10-2 and TRBJ2-7; 13 nucleotides match TRBD2. The CDR3 extends over 14 amino acids. Trimming cost V 4 bases and J 6 bases; bases outside gene matches: 3. CDR1 and CDR2 (germline): WSHSY, SAAADI. CDR3: CASSGGTSGVEQYF. In DNA form, the CDR3 reads TGCGCCAGCAGTGGTGGGACTAGCGGGGTCGAGCAGTACTTC.

The rearrangement links TRBV9 to TRBJ1-1, with 8 bases identical to TRBD1. Germline V gene data show CDR1 as SGDLS and CDR2 as YYNGEE. The CDR3 is made up of 14 amino acids. V shed 3 bases, J shed 5 bases, and the junction held 6 bases outside the gene matches. Here the CDR3 reads CASSEGQVETEAFF. CDR3 coding DNA: TGTGCCAGCAGCGAGGGACAGGTGGAAACTGAAGCTTTCTTT.

This chain uses TRBV5-1 with TRBJ1-2; TRBD1 agrees at 7 bases. The J segment lost 0 bases and the V segment lost 3 bases, leaving 5 bases of the junction unmatched. The CDR3 is 15 amino acids. In germline, CDR1 is SGHRS, CDR2 YFSETQ. As DNA, the CDR3 is TGCGCCAGCAGCTCTGGGACAGAATCTAACTATGGCTACACCTTC. Amino acid sequence: CASSSGTESNYGYTF. Complete variable domain (other parts from reference TRBV5-1 and TRBJ1-2): KAGVTQTPRYLIKTRGQQVTLSCSPISGHRSVSWYQQTPGQGLQFLFEYFSETQRNKGNFPGRFSGRQFSNSRSEMNVSTLELGDSALYLCASSSGTESNYGYTFGSGTRLTVV.

The chain carries TRBV11-2 and TRBJ1-1; D remains unclear. Germline values: CDR1 SGHAT, CDR2 FQNNGV. The V and J ends lost 4 bases and 1 base respectively, with 13 bases between them. The CDR3 has 15 amino acids. The CDR3 DNA sequence: TGTGCCAGCAGCTCAGGAGTCATCCAGAACACTGAAGCTTTCTTT. Amino acids: CASSSGVIQNTEAFF.

The chain combines TRBV7-6 with TRBJ2-1; 8 bases match TRBD2. CDR1 is SGHVS and CDR2 is FNYEAQ in the germline V gene. J gave up 5 bases and V 2 bases, and 11 bases lay outside the gene matches. The CDR3 extends over 17 amino acids. Written as DNA, the CDR3 is TGTGCCAGCAGCTTAACACCGGGACTAGTACTACACAATGAGCAGTTCTTC. Residues: CASSLTPGLVLHNEQFF.

The chain combines TRBV27 with TRBJ2-3, with TRBD2 matching 11 bases. This CDR3 is built from 16 residues. Germline loops: CDR1 MNHEY, CDR2 SMNVEV (reference sequence). J lost 4 bases, V lost 3 bases, and 6 bases had no gene match. As DNA, the CDR3 is TGTGCCAGCAGTTTTCCCTCTAGCGGGGGGCCAGATACGCAGTATTTT. Encoded protein: CASSFPSSGGPDTQYF.